A single sample gave rise to the 12 T cell receptor beta chains below, sequenced in a study of cytomegalovirus exposure and HLA in healthy donors. 13 Jbeta primers and 60 Vbeta primers were used for the PCR. TCRdb's copy holds only in-frame clones and misses some; the assay was immunoSEQ multiplex PCR. Its table records fewer than 150,000 clones. What was sequenced was PBMCs. The receptors originated from a young man in good health and CMV-seronegative.

The chain joins TRBV18 to TRBJ1-5; TRBD1 aligns across 8 bases. This CDR3 spans 17 amino acids. The germline V gene has CDR1 KGHSH and CDR2 LQKENI. The ends lost 2 bases at V and 1 base at J; junction bases unmatched: 7. The CDR3, as DNA: TGTGCCAGCTCACCAGTATCAGGGGGCGGCAGCAATCAGCCCCAGCATTTT. Translating it yields CASSPVSGGGSNQPQHF.

The chain joins TRBV18 to TRBJ2-7, with 7 bases matching TRBD1. The J segment lost 7 bases and the V segment lost 6 bases, leaving 6 bases of the junction unmatched. Germline CDR1 reads KGHSH; CDR2 reads LQKENI. The length of the CDR3 is 12 residues. CDR3 bases: TGTGCCAGCTCGCAAGACAGGGATGAGCAGTACTTC. It codes for CASSQDRDEQYF.

The chain links TRBV7-2 to TRBJ2-1; a weak D match, TRBD2 (5 bases). Germline values: CDR1 SGHTA, CDR2 FQGNSA. V lost 10 bases to trimming and J lost 5 bases, with 18 bases between them. The CDR3 sequence is 14 residues long. The CDR3 spells CATRTGVGHNEQFF. The CDR3 region has the DNA TGTGCCACCCGGACCGGGGTCGGGCACAATGAGCAGTTCTTC.

This sequence joins TRBV19 and TRBJ1-1; possible D gene TRBD1, 6 bases. This CDR3 is built from 13 residues. Deletions cut 2 bases from V and 10 bases from J, with 14 bases between. The germline CDR1 and CDR2 sequences are LNHDA and SQIVND (reference sequence). CDR3 region: CASSIRWGQGAFF. The CDR3 region has the DNA TGTGCCAGTAGTATACGATGGGGGCAGGGAGCTTTCTTT.

The V call is TRBV6-5, the J call TRBJ1-3; TRBD1 matches at 10 bases. CDR1 is MNHEY and CDR2 is SVGAGI in the germline V gene. There are 16 residues in the CDR3. The V gene end was trimmed by 4 bases and the J gene end by 2 bases; junction bases not matched to a gene: 5. CDR3 coding DNA: TGTGCCAGCAGTTCCTCAGGGACAGGGGCTGGAAACACCATATATTTT. Amino acid sequence: CASSSSGTGAGNTIYF.

The chain uses TRBV5-6 and TRBJ1-2, with D perhaps TRBD1 (5 bases). Germline V lookup: CDR1 SGHDT, CDR2 YYEEEE. The CDR3 is 16 amino acids. The germline V and J ends were trimmed by 2 bases and 0 bases, with 14 bases remaining between them. The CDR3 sequence: CASSLGDWGTNYGYTF. The CDR3 DNA reads as TGTGCCAGCAGCTTAGGGGATTGGGGAACTAACTATGGCTACACCTTC.

CDR3 in amino acids: CASINTSGSTDTQYF. CDR3 nucleotides: TGCGCCAGCATCAATACTAGCGGGAGTACAGATACGCAGTATTTT. This chain uses TRBV4-1 with TRBJ2-3; 11 positions match TRBD2. The CDR3 consists of 15 residues. Trimming at V came to 7 bases and at J to 3 bases, leaving 6 bases not matched to a gene. Per the germline V gene, CDR1 is MGHRA and CDR2 is YSYEKL.

This chain links TRBV5-1 with TRBJ2-3, with 9 bases matching TRBD1. This CDR3 has 15 residues. With V trimmed by 4 bases and J by 2 bases, 5 bases remained unmatched. Germline lookup yields CDR1 SGHRS and CDR2 YFSETQ. CDR3 sequence reads: CASSADRGNTDTQYF. CDR3 nucleotide sequence: TGCGCCAGCAGCGCGGACAGGGGAAACACAGATACGCAGTATTTT.

This sequence joins TRBV4-2 and TRBJ2-7; 9 bases map to TRBD2. J was trimmed by 2 bases and V by 1 base; bases with no gene match: 6. There are 16 residues in the CDR3. Germline V CDR1 and CDR2: LGHNA, YNFKEQ. Written as DNA, the CDR3 is TGTGCCAGCAGCCAAGGAGCGGCGGGAGGGGCCTACGAGCAGTACTTC. Translation gives CASSQGAAGGAYEQYF.

Notes on this clone: Germline and junction disagree at one end, which may indicate a read error. J is TRBJ2-3 and V is TRBV7-7, with a possible D match to TRBD2 (5 bases). Germline V gene lookup returns CDR1 SSHAT and CDR2 FNYEAQ (reference sequence). CDR3 size: 13 residues. CDR3: CASSQTTQNTQYF. The CDR3, as DNA: TGTGCTAGCAGCCAGACTACACAGAATACGCAGTATTTT. The variable domain in full, completed from reference TRBV7-7 and TRBJ2-3, reads GAGVSQSPRYKVTKRGQDVTLRCDPISSHATLYWYQQALGQGPEFLTYFNYEAQPDKSGLPSDRFSAERPEGSISTLTIQRTEQRDSAMYRCASSQTTQNTQYFGPGTRLTVL.

The chain combines TRBV27 with TRBJ1-1; 8 bases align to TRBD1. CDR1 is MNHEY and CDR2 is SMNVEV in the germline V gene (reference sequence). The CDR3 runs to 14 residues. Unmatched junction bases numbered 2, after V lost 3 bases and J lost 2 bases. The CDR3 region is CASSFGQGNTEAFF. The CDR3 DNA sequence: TGTGCCAGCAGTTTCGGACAGGGTAACACTGAAGCTTTCTTT.

The V gene is TRBV9, the J gene TRBJ1-5, with 7 positions matching TRBD1. This CDR3 is 14 amino acids long. Germline V gene lookup returns CDR1 SGDLS and CDR2 YYNGEE. V lost 3 bases and J lost 5; bases outside the gene matches: 5. CDR3 nucleotides: TGTGCCAGCAGCGGTGGGACAGACCATCAGCCCCAGCATTTT. Encoded protein: CASSGGTDHQPQHF.